This T cell receptor (beta chain) was sequenced during a study of shared clonotypes between healthy human individuals (dated by TCRdb to about 2020). Turning to the overall study: The cohort comprised a couple of women and a few men aged 18 to 49 years. To estimate repertoire size and how much clonotypes are shared between individuals, the study performed deep sequencing of blood TCR repertoires from a few healthy adults. Leukapheresis yielded between about 0.94 and 9.5 billion PBMCs per donor. Per donor, three plates each were used for CD4 naive and CD4 memory, two for CD8 naive, and one for CD8 memory. Libraries were prepared and TCR repertoires were sequenced by different laboratories using diverse techniques, in order to increase sequencing depth and limit assay-specific biases. Study-wide conclusions, independent of this receptor: Even with the large sequencing depth, rarefaction of the sorted-subset datasets indicated that sequencing was incomplete. Because the study included only a small number of donors, the genetic and exposure-history diversity represented was limited. Across several donors, approximately 5% of naive CD4, around 3.3% of naive CD8, about 2.3% of memory CD4, and under 0.45% of memory CD8 clonotypes were shared. Pairwise subsampling led to the expectation that sequencing depth would affect the degree of clonotype sharing among donors. Larger estimated clonotype richness was generally found for naive subsets than for memory subsets. Sampling was restricted to blood, and TCR repertoires in tissues likely differ from the TCR repertoires found in blood. Compared with non-shared clonotypes, the clonotypes found in all four sorted-subset donors had higher generation probabilities.

Trimming takes 3 bases off V and 6 bases off J; junction bases not matched to a gene: 17. Based on the germline V gene, the CDR1 and CDR2 sequences are SGHRS and YFSETQ. The CDR3 measures 17 amino acids from cysteine to phenylalanine. Only the CDR3 DNA stays, 51 bases, in frame from base 1. The table lists this clone with a few counts. No antigen is known for it. Per-nucleotide qualities are absent, and no much larger clonotype sits a single base away. Donors were healthy HIV-negative adults with no recently reported acute infections or vaccinations. Only Caucasian adults living in Nashville, Tennessee, USA were represented among the donors. Magnetic negative selection was used to enrich CD4+ T cells, after which naive cells were positively selected on CD45RA and the negative fraction became the memory subset. Blood was obtained by leukapheresis, after which PBMCs were separated by Ficoll-Histopaque density gradient centrifugation and cryopreserved in liquid nitrogen vapor phase. Purity and quantity of every magnetically sorted T cell population were checked by analytical flow cytometry. Genomic DNA was isolated from each sorted fraction and quantified by UV absorbance on a Nanodrop 2000c.

TCR CDR3 regions were amplified from genomic DNA by multiplex PCR using the deep immunoSEQ assay. For each cell subset, the extracted genomic DNA was distributed evenly across all wells of several immunoSEQ 96-well plates, and each plate served as one replicate. Each replicate PCR for sorted subsets received 200 ng genomic DNA, equal to tens of thousands of T cell genomes. The purified libraries were quantified using a Qubit 3.0 fluorometer, sized with a Bioanalyzer 2100, and then quantified again using the KAPA Library Quantification kit. A separate single-read 150-cycle Illumina NextSeq 550 flow cell was used to sequence each immunoSEQ 96-well plate. Per the authors' processing: Because only junctional sequences without quality scores were contained in the immunoSEQ output, filtering matching that applied to full-length reads could not be performed. Sequences were annotated with PyIR, a Python wrapper for IgBLAST v1.9, using IMGT germline references to assign V/J genes and CDR3. Any read was removed if the V/J assignment was weak (E-value above 1e-6), the CDR3 was missing, or the read contained stop codons, out-of-frame junctions, or ambiguous translated residues. A V3J clonotype was defined by an identical inferred V gene, J gene, and CDR3 amino acid sequence. To compute the percentage overlap between repertoires, the number of shared unique clonotypes was divided by the size of the smaller repertoire. Richness of each repertoire was evaluated using RTK rarefaction, the Chao1 estimator, and Recon v2.1 estimates of unobserved clonotypes. Generation probabilities were computed with OLGA for all TCRbeta clonotypes obtained by the gDNA method from a few donors. This is the immuneACCESS table as TCRdb keeps it, with only in-frame sequences that have V and J called. A part of the clones is gone; compared with another copy, unresolved V genes explain less than half, and the rest is unexplained. V, J and clone size reflect that table, while D and trimming were determined from the DNA. This sample gives about 730,000 clones in total; over 60% of them show up just once. The ten largest clones represent less than 2% of the sample.

The sequence joins TRBV5-1 to TRBJ2-7; 8 central bases correspond to TRBD2. This TCR was recovered from a woman aged 30 to 39 in good health. What was sequenced was memory CD4+ T cells sorted from blood. The intended sense of this specimen's cell subset or site label: CD45RA-negative fraction. The bases are TGCGCCAGCAGCTCGGGGGGAACCGGGACTAGTGTCTCCGAGCAGTACTTC. This yields the protein CASSSGGTGTSVSEQYF. Extended through the reference TRBV5-1 and TRBJ2-7 proteins, this CDR3 yields the full variable domain: KAGVTQTPRYLIKTRGQQVTLSCSPISGHRSVSWYQQTPGQGLQFLFEYFSETQRNKGNFPGRFSGRQFSNSRSEMNVSTLELGDSALYLCASSSGGTGTSVSEQYFGPGTRLTVT.